These 19 T cell receptor beta chains were all obtained from the same sample, sequenced in a study of OX40 agonist ivuxolimab in advanced cancers. Data came from immunoSEQ multiplex PCR; TCRdb stores just in-frame clones and leaves some out. The sample has about 50,000 clones, roughly 87% seen once; the top ten hold approximately 6%. The source material was CD4+ or CD8+ T cells sorted from blood, sampled in a trial of the OX40 agonist ivuxolimab. These receptors originate from an adult with an advanced solid tumor such as melanoma, head and neck, liver or kidney cancer.

The rearrangement links TRBV10-1 to TRBJ2-7; D call uncertain. The germline gives CDR1 WNHNN, CDR2 SYGVQD (reference sequence). Trimming cost V 2 bases and J 7 bases, with 15 bases left between them. The CDR3 spans 14 residues. CDR3 region: CASSEKGQEKEQYV. The DNA for the CDR3 is TGCGCCAGCAGTGAGAAAGGGCAGGAAAAGGAGCAGTACGTC.

V usage is TRBV19 and J usage is TRBJ1-2; D unclear. Germline CDR1 is LNHDA and CDR2 is SQIVND (reference sequence). Trimming took 7 bases from V and 5 from J, leaving 20 bases between them. This CDR3 has 15 amino acids. The CDR3: CASTSAGAIWYGYTF. In DNA form, the CDR3 reads TGTGCCAGTACCTCGGCAGGAGCAATATGGTATGGCTACACCTTC.

In its sample, this clone was seen once. V and J are TRBV6-1 and TRBJ1-4; possible D gene TRBD1, 5 bases. CDR1 and CDR2 from the germline V gene are MNHNS and SASEGT. The CDR3 totals 14 residues. Trimming removed 6 bases at V and 0 bases at J, with 8 bases between. CDR3 in amino acids: CASRDSSTNEKLFF. For the CDR3, the DNA is TGTGCCAGCAGAGACAGTTCAACTAATGAAAAACTGTTTTTT.

The rearrangement links TRBV15 to TRBJ2-5; TRBD2 might be the D (7 bases). This CDR3 comprises 14 residues. V lost 0 bases to trimming and J lost 5 bases, with 10 bases between them. The germline CDR1 and CDR2 sequences are LNHNV and YYDKDF (reference sequence). CDR3 region: CATSREGGRETQYF. DNA of the CDR3: TGTGCCACCAGCAGAGAGGGGGGGCGCGAGACCCAGTACTTC. The full variable domain, completed using reference TRBV15 and TRBJ2-5, is DAMVIQNPRYQVTQFGKPVTLSCSQTLNHNVMYWYQQKSSQAPKLLFHYYDKDFNNEADTPDNFQSRRPNTSFCFLDIRSPGLGDTAMYLCATSREGGRETQYFGPGTRLLVL.

The V gene is TRBV5-4, the J gene TRBJ1-2; a possible D gene is TRBD1 (5 bases). V dropped 1 base and J dropped 1 base, with 11 bases sitting between them. The length of the CDR3 is 15 residues. CDR1 SGHNT and CDR2 YYREEE come from the germline V gene (reference sequence). This CDR3 is CASSLLGGNNYGYTF. CDR3 DNA: TGTGCCAGCAGCTTGCTCGGGGGAAATAACTATGGCTACACCTTC.

The chain recombines TRBV2 with TRBJ1-4; 7 bases match TRBD1. This CDR3 comprises 16 residues. Germline V lookup: CDR1 SNHLY, CDR2 FYNNEI. J lost 5 bases, V lost 5 bases, and 11 bases had no gene match. The CDR3 sequence is CASSILQGKLNEKLFF. The DNA for the CDR3 is TGTGCCAGCAGTATACTACAGGGGAAACTAAATGAAAAACTGTTTTTT.

The chain links TRBV19 to TRBJ2-3; unclear D gene. The CDR3 loop spans 15 amino acids. Trimming stripped 0 bases from V and 2 bases from J, with 9 bases between. CDR1 and CDR2 (germline): LNHDA, SQIVND (reference sequence). CDR3 DNA sequence: TGTGCCAGTAGTATAGAGTACACCTACACAGATACGCAGTATTTT. Amino acids: CASSIEYTYTDTQYF.

This clone was observed a handful of times. V is TRBV7-9 and J is TRBJ1-5; D uncertain. The CDR3 covers 12 residues. CDR1 and CDR2 from the germline V gene are SEHNR and FQNEAQ (reference sequence). V gave up 1 base and J gave up 9 bases, with 7 bases separating them. This CDR3 is CASSLGAGPQHF. The CDR3 bases are TGTGCCAGCAGCTTAGGGGCTGGGCCCCAGCATTTT.

This chain connects TRBV18 to TRBJ2-3; possibly TRBD2 for D (6 bases). This CDR3 spans 15 amino acids. Germline loops: CDR1 KGHSH, CDR2 LQKENI. Trimming removed 3 bases from V and 5 bases from J, with 15 bases in between. The CDR3: CASSPGLGRKDTQYF. The CDR3 nucleotides read TGTGCCAGCTCACCGGGACTTGGGCGGAAAGATACGCAGTATTTT.

As DNA, the CDR3 is TGCGCCAGCAGCTTGTACGAGACAGGCACCGGGGAGCTGTTTTTT. This translates into CASSLYETGTGELFF. V usage is TRBV5-1 and J usage is TRBJ2-2, with D perhaps matching TRBD1 (6 bases). Germline CDR1 and CDR2: SGHRS and YFSETQ. Trimming removed 1 base at V and 4 bases at J, with 11 bases between. The CDR3 is 15 amino acids.

The chain employs TRBV5-4 and TRBJ2-3; the D gene is possibly TRBD2 (5 bases). This CDR3 comprises 13 residues. Germline V gives CDR1 SGHNT, CDR2 YYREEE (reference sequence). V gave up 2 bases and J gave up 1 base, with 5 bases separating them. CDR3 DNA sequence: TGTGCCAGCAGCTTCGGGGGCACAGATACGCAGTATTTT. This codes for CASSFGGTDTQYF. Filled out from reference TRBV5-4 and TRBJ2-3, the complete variable domain reads ETGVTQSPTHLIKTRGQQVTLRCSSQSGHNTVSWYQQALGQGPQFIFQYYREEENGRGNFPPRFSGLQFPNYSSELNVNALELDDSALYLCASSFGGTDTQYFGPGTRLTVL.

V usage is TRBV29-1 and J usage is TRBJ2-7; D is perhaps TRBD1 (5 bases). V dropped 3 bases and J dropped 3 bases, with 18 bases sitting between them. Germline CDR1 and CDR2: SQVTM and ANQGSEA. The length of the CDR3 is 15 residues. The CDR3 DNA is TGCAGCGTTGATTGGGGCACCCCGGGCGGCTACGAGCAGTACTTC. This sequence encodes CSVDWGTPGGYEQYF.

The chain is built from TRBV6-5 and TRBJ1-2, with unresolved D. CDR1 MNHEY and CDR2 SVGAGI come from the germline V gene. The CDR3 length is 12 residues. V lost 4 bases and J lost 5, with 8 bases in between. The CDR3 sequence: CASSFGGYGYTF. The CDR3 bases are TGTGCCAGCAGTTTCGGAGGATATGGCTACACCTTC.

The genes are TRBV7-9 and TRBJ2-5; 7 nucleotides line up with TRBD1. With V trimmed by 5 bases and J by 0 bases, 3 bases remained unmatched. The CDR3 runs 14 residues. CDR1 SEHNR and CDR2 FQNEAQ come from the germline V gene (reference sequence). This CDR3 is CASSPGQYQETQYF. In DNA form, the CDR3 reads TGTGCCAGCAGCCCGGGACAGTACCAAGAGACCCAGTACTTC.

V and J are TRBV28 and TRBJ1-1; no clear D gene. Trimming left V 2 bases short and J 6 bases short, with 7 bases between. The CDR3 is made up of 12 amino acids. Germline V gene data show CDR1 as MDHEN and CDR2 as SYDVKM. The CDR3 protein is CASSLTSPEAFF. DNA for the CDR3: TGTGCCAGCAGTTTAACAAGCCCTGAAGCTTTCTTT.

This clone was seen only once. This chain uses TRBV4-1 with TRBJ2-2, with D hard to call. Trimming cost V 3 bases and J 3 bases, with 8 bases left between them. The length of the CDR3 is 14 residues. CDR1 MGHRA and CDR2 YSYEKL come from the germline V gene. The CDR3 sequence: CASSHRSDTGELFF. CDR3 nucleotide sequence: TGCGCCAGCAGCCATCGTTCGGACACCGGGGAGCTGTTTTTT.

This clone was observed once. The chain carries TRBV4-3 and TRBJ2-7, with 10 bases matching TRBD2. V gave up 1 base and J gave up 2 bases; unmatched junction bases: 2. This CDR3 has 15 residues. Per germline, CDR1 LGHNA and CDR2 YSLEER. The CDR3 loop reads CASSQASGSAYEQYF. In nucleotides, the CDR3 is TGCGCCAGCAGCCAAGCTAGCGGGAGCGCCTACGAGCAGTACTTC.

This chain connects TRBV5-6 to TRBJ1-5, with 10 nucleotides matching TRBD1. This CDR3 is 17 amino acids long. Germline loops: CDR1 SGHDT, CDR2 YYEEEE. With V trimmed by 4 bases and J by 3 bases, 10 bases remained unmatched. The CDR3 sequence is CASSETGGAIANQPQHF. The CDR3 DNA sequence: TGTGCCAGCAGCGAGACAGGGGGCGCGATCGCCAATCAGCCCCAGCATTTT.

This clone was observed once. The chain combines TRBV5-1 with TRBJ2-7; 7 nucleotides line up with TRBD2. CDR3 length: 14 amino acids. CDR1 SGHRS and CDR2 YFSETQ come from the germline V gene. V gave up 0 bases and J gave up 5 bases; unmatched junction bases: 5. The CDR3 region has the DNA TGCGCCAGCAGCTTGGGGGAGGGTAGCGACGAGCAGTACGTC. Protein sequence: CASSLGEGSDEQYV.